The 14 T cell receptor beta chains reported below all come from one sample, sequenced in a study of CD4 T cells in relation to SARS-CoV-2 and coronaviruses. The unexposed donors gave CD4+ T cells in 2011-2018, prior to COVID-19. The assay was immunoSEQ multiplex PCR, and TCRdb's table has in-frame clones only and misses some. The sample holds 60,000 to 75,000 clones; 90% to 95% are singletons and the top ten take under 0.3%. Sequencing used naive CD4+ T cells from PBMCs. This sample's subset: naive CD4+ T cells isolated by negative enrichment. These receptors came from a human donor in good health.

This chain joins TRBV7-9 and TRBJ2-3; a weak D match, TRBD2 (5 bases). The germline V gene has CDR1 SEHNR and CDR2 FQNEAQ (reference sequence). The V and J ends lost 8 bases and 3 bases respectively, with 12 bases between them. The CDR3 is made up of 13 amino acids. In DNA, the CDR3 is TGTGCCAGCCTACAGACGGGGACAGATACGCAGTATTTT. Its translation: CASLQTGTDTQYF. Supplemented by reference TRBV7-9 and TRBJ2-3, the full variable domain reads DTGVSQNPRHKITKRGQNVTFRCDPISEHNRLYWYRQTLGQGPEFLTYFQNEAQLEKSRLLSDRFSAERPKGSFSTLEIQRTEQGDSAMYLCASLQTGTDTQYFGPGTRLTVL.

V gene TRBV27 combines with J gene TRBJ2-7; D perhaps matches TRBD1 (6 bases). Germline assignment: CDR1 MNHEY and CDR2 SMNVEV (reference sequence). This CDR3 is 14 amino acids long. Trimming removed 2 bases at V and 2 bases at J, with 10 bases between. The CDR3 DNA follows: TGTGCCAGCAGTTTAGGGTGGACAGCCTACGAGCAGTACTTC. Amino acid sequence: CASSLGWTAYEQYF.

For the CDR3, the DNA is TGTGCCAGCTGGAGGGGGGACGGCGGGGAGCTGTTTTTT. It is translated as CASWRGDGGELFF. V is TRBV6-5 and J is TRBJ2-2, with D tentatively TRBD1 or TRBD2 (6 bases each). This CDR3 spans 13 amino acids. The V gene lost 8 bases and the J gene lost 7 bases, with 14 bases spanning the gap. CDR1 and CDR2 (germline): MNHEY, SVGAGI.

The chain joins TRBV9 to TRBJ2-3; D is possibly TRBD2 (5 bases). Trimming removed 0 bases from V and 5 bases from J, with 10 bases in between. This CDR3 contains 14 residues. The germline gives CDR1 SGDLS, CDR2 YYNGEE. CDR3 in DNA: TGTGCCAGCAGCGTAGAGTTGGCGGGAGATACGCAGTATTTT. Its translation: CASSVELAGDTQYF.

This sequence joins TRBV5-4 and TRBJ2-1, with a possible D match to TRBD2 (5 bases). CDR3 length: 15 residues. V lost 4 bases to trimming and J lost 0 bases, with 11 bases between them. The germline CDR1 and CDR2 sequences are SGHNT and YYREEE (reference sequence). The CDR3 bases are TGTGCCAGCAGCCAGCGGTACAGCTCCTACAATGAGCAGTTCTTC. Its protein product is CASSQRYSSYNEQFF.

This chain connects TRBV18 to TRBJ1-1, with 7 bases fitting TRBD1. Germline lookup yields CDR1 KGHSH and CDR2 LQKENI. CDR3 length equals 14 residues. V lost 5 bases and J lost 6; bases outside the gene matches: 9. The CDR3 bases are TGTGCCAGCTCAAAAGCAGGGGGTTTTGCTGAAGCTTTCTTT. Translation: CASSKAGGFAEAFF.

J is TRBJ2-7 and V is TRBV5-4; tentatively, D is TRBD2 (6 bases). Trimming pared 1 base from V and 4 bases from J, leaving 15 bases between. The CDR3 is 15 residues long. The germline gives CDR1 SGHNT, CDR2 YYREEE (reference sequence). The CDR3 coding sequence is TGTGCCAGCAGCTTGTCGTCTGAGGGAGGATACGAGCAGTACTTC. Translated: CASSLSSEGGYEQYF.

The chain couples TRBV30 to TRBJ2-1, with TRBD1 matching 8 bases. This CDR3 comprises 16 residues. CDR1 and CDR2 (germline): GTSNPN, SVGIG (reference sequence). With V trimmed by 1 base and J by 9 bases, 14 bases remained unmatched. Written as DNA, the CDR3 is TGTGCCTGGAGTGCGACTTGGACAGGGCAGTTTGTTGAGCAGTTCTTC. Translated, it gives CAWSATWTGQFVEQFF.

V and J are TRBV11-2 and TRBJ2-7; D is ambiguous. Germline V lookup: CDR1 SGHAT, CDR2 FQNNGV. The CDR3 sequence is 15 residues long. Trimming left V 4 bases short and J 2 bases short, with 15 bases between. CDR3 nucleotides: TGTGCCAGCAGCTACGCGGTTGGCGGCCCCTACGAGCAGTACTTC. It specifies CASSYAVGGPYEQYF.

The chain uses TRBV15 and TRBJ2-5; the D is unclear. The germline V gene encodes CDR1 LNHNV and CDR2 YYDKDF (reference sequence). Trimming cost V 1 base and J 3 bases, with 6 bases left between them. This CDR3 is built from 13 residues. The CDR3 sequence is CATSRVREETQYF. DNA of the CDR3: TGTGCCACCAGCAGAGTCCGAGAAGAGACCCAGTACTTC.

The chain combines TRBV19 with TRBJ2-1, with D possibly called TRBD1 or TRBD2 (5 bases each). The germline V gene has CDR1 LNHDA and CDR2 SQIVND (reference sequence). The CDR3 covers 18 residues. Trimming removed 9 bases from V and 5 bases from J, with 29 bases in between. The CDR3: CASTDGGSMGSPHNEQFF. The CDR3 DNA is TGTGCCAGCACCGATGGGGGTAGCATGGGATCACCTCACAATGAGCAGTTCTTC.

This chain joins TRBV7-9 and TRBJ2-3; no firm D call. The V gene's germline CDR1 is SEHNR and CDR2 FQNEAQ (reference sequence). The CDR3 is 13 residues long. V dropped 1 base and J dropped 0 bases, with 2 bases sitting between them. The CDR3 nucleotides read TGTGCCAGCAGCTTAGGGAGCACAGATACGCAGTATTTT. As protein: CASSLGSTDTQYF.

The CDR3 DNA reads TGCGCCAGCAGTTGGACAGGGCAGGGACAGCCCCAGCATTTT. It translates to CASSWTGQGQPQHF. J is TRBJ1-5 and V is TRBV10-2, with 8 bases identical to TRBD1. CDR3 length equals 14 residues. Trimming cost V 5 bases and J 7 bases; bases outside gene matches: 7. CDR1 and CDR2 from the germline V gene are WSHSY and SAAADI.

This chain uses TRBV2 with TRBJ2-1, with D possibly TRBD1 on 5 matching bases. Trimming cost V 9 bases and J 7 bases, with 25 bases left between them. From germline, CDR1 is SNHLY and CDR2 FYNNEI. CDR3 length: 16 amino acids. CDR3 amino acids: CASTTQGDLTGNEQFF. The CDR3 DNA sequence: TGTGCCAGTACTACCCAGGGCGATTTAACCGGGAATGAGCAGTTCTTC.